The 25 T cell receptor beta chains given below trace back to one sample, sequenced in a study of PD-L1 blockade in urothelial cancer. Profiled with immunoSEQ multiplex PCR; TCRdb holds only in-frame clones, not every one. This repertoire shows some 84,000 clones, approximately 86% found once; its top ten account for around 5%. Sample: PBMCs, taken around atezolizumab (anti-PD-L1) treatment. The receptors were sampled from a woman between 65 and 79 years old with urothelial cancer.

V and J are TRBV5-1 and TRBJ2-7; 8 bases match TRBD2. The CDR3 contains 17 residues. Germline V CDR1 and CDR2: SGHRS, YFSETQ. V was pared by 0 bases and J by 0 bases, with 8 bases of the junction left unmatched. CDR3 residues: CASSLVPSGWSSYEQYF. The CDR3 DNA sequence: TGCGCCAGCAGCTTGGTCCCTAGCGGGTGGAGCTCCTACGAGCAGTACTTC.

The chain has TRBV2 and TRBJ1-2; TRBD1 might be the D (5 bases). Looked up from germline, CDR1 is SNHLY and CDR2 is FYNNEI. The V end was cut by 4 bases, the J end by 8 bases, with 11 bases between. CDR3 length equals 12 residues. The DNA of the CDR3 is TGTGCCAGCAGTGCGTCAGGGAGGGGCTACACCTTC. Translated, it gives CASSASGRGYTF.

The CDR3 reads CASSERPSGTGEQYF. The CDR3 DNA reads TGTGCCAGCAGTGAAAGGCCCAGCGGGACGGGCGAGCAGTACTTC. The chain couples TRBV6-1 to TRBJ2-7; 7 bases line up with TRBD2. Germline V CDR1 and CDR2: MNHNS, SASEGT. This CDR3 comprises 15 residues. The J segment lost 6 bases and the V segment lost 2 bases, leaving 10 bases of the junction unmatched.

This clone was seen once. The chain couples TRBV6-5 to TRBJ1-1; perhaps TRBD1 as D (6 bases). Trimming took 2 bases from V and 1 from J, leaving 8 bases between them. This CDR3 is 14 amino acids long. Germline-derived CDR1 and CDR2 are MNHEY and SVGAGI. The CDR3 DNA reads TGTGCCAGCAGTTACGCCAGGGGGAACACTGAAGCTTTCTTT. As protein: CASSYARGNTEAFF.

This chain connects TRBV9 to TRBJ2-1; TRBD2 matches 7 bases. CDR1 and CDR2 (germline): SGDLS, YYNGEE. CDR3 length: 15 amino acids. V shed 0 bases and J 4 bases; nucleotides not matched to a gene: 4. In DNA, the CDR3 is TGTGCCAGCAGCGTAGGGAGCGGGAAGTACAATGAGCAGTTCTTC. As protein: CASSVGSGKYNEQFF.

This chain connects TRBV6-1 to TRBJ1-4; D call uncertain. This CDR3 has 15 amino acids. Trimming pared 3 bases from V and 7 bases from J, leaving 15 bases between. The germline V gene has CDR1 MNHNS and CDR2 SASEGT. The CDR3: CASSDDTSAGEKLFF. The CDR3 DNA reads as TGTGCCAGCAGTGACGACACGTCTGCTGGTGAAAAACTGTTTTTT.

The chain combines TRBV13 with TRBJ2-7; 8 bases agree with TRBD2. The CDR3 extends over 16 amino acids. Germline values: CDR1 PRHDT, CDR2 FYEKMQ (reference sequence). J lost 6 bases, V lost 2 bases, and 12 bases had no gene match. The CDR3 loop is CASSLMAGGGKSEQYF. The CDR3 DNA follows: TGTGCCAGCAGCTTAATGGCGGGAGGAGGGAAAAGCGAGCAGTACTTC.

This rearrangement joins TRBV5-4 to TRBJ2-3; TRBD2 matches 11 bases. CDR3 length equals 17 residues. J was trimmed by 4 bases and V by 4 bases; bases with no gene match: 11. CDR1 is SGHNT and CDR2 is YYREEE in the germline V gene (reference sequence). The CDR3 sequence: CASSPTPLAGGADTQYF. The CDR3 coding sequence is TGTGCCAGCAGCCCCACCCCCCTAGCGGGAGGCGCAGATACGCAGTATTTT. Full variable domain (outside the CDR3, taken from reference TRBV5-4 and TRBJ2-3): ETGVTQSPTHLIKTRGQQVTLRCSSQSGHNTVSWYQQALGQGPQFIFQYYREEENGRGNFPPRFSGLQFPNYSSELNVNALELDDSALYLCASSPTPLAGGADTQYFGPGTRLTVL.

This CDR3 reads CASSLHSRGSEAFF. The CDR3 nucleotides read TGTGCCAGCAGTCTTCACTCCAGGGGATCTGAAGCTTTCTTT. This chain links TRBV27 with TRBJ1-1, with D tentatively TRBD1 (6 bases). CDR1 and CDR2 (germline): MNHEY, SMNVEV (reference sequence). The CDR3 is 14 amino acids. Deletions cut 5 bases from V and 6 bases from J, with 16 bases between.

The V and J genes are TRBV4-2 and TRBJ2-1; TRBD2 matches at 13 bases. The CDR3 has 18 residues. With V trimmed by 1 base and J by 6 bases, 9 bases remained unmatched. Per the germline V gene, CDR1 is LGHNA and CDR2 is YNFKEQ. The CDR3 is CASSQGGLAGWGSNEQFF. CDR3 coding DNA: TGTGCCAGCAGCCAAGGGGGACTAGCGGGGTGGGGATCCAATGAGCAGTTCTTC.

The count of this clone is one. V and J are TRBV27 and TRBJ2-1; 10 nucleotides agree with TRBD1. J lost 0 bases, V lost 4 bases, and 6 bases had no gene match. Germline assignment: CDR1 MNHEY and CDR2 SMNVEV (reference sequence). This CDR3 has 17 amino acids. DNA of the CDR3: TGTGCCAGCAGTTCCGGGACAGGGGACTACTCCTACAATGAGCAGTTCTTC. The encoded protein is CASSSGTGDYSYNEQFF.

The gene calls are TRBV18 and TRBJ2-5, with TRBD1 matching over 8 bases. There are 18 residues in the CDR3. Trimming at V came to 0 bases and at J to 1 base, leaving 10 bases not matched to a gene. Germline CDR1 KGHSH, CDR2 LQKENI. This CDR3 is CASSPPVGTGGFQETQYF. The CDR3 coding sequence is TGTGCCAGCTCACCACCGGTTGGGACAGGAGGCTTCCAAGAGACCCAGTACTTC.

As DNA, the CDR3 is TGTGCCAGCAGTGATCTGGCTGCAACAGATACGCAGTATTTT. Its protein is CASSDLAATDTQYF. The chain uses TRBV25-1 and TRBJ2-3; D is ambiguous. V shed 3 bases and J shed 3 bases, with 10 bases lying between them. The CDR3 extends over 14 amino acids. Germline-derived CDR1 and CDR2 are MGHDK and SYGVNS.

The genes are TRBV6-6 and TRBJ1-1, with TRBD1 matching 8 bases. V shed 0 bases and J 4 bases; nucleotides not matched to a gene: 7. The CDR3 is made up of 16 amino acids. CDR1 is MNHNY, CDR2 SVGAGI, per germline (reference sequence). CDR3 in amino acids: CASSYSAGGGFTEAFF. CDR3 nucleotides: TGTGCCAGCAGTTACTCGGCAGGGGGCGGTTTCACTGAAGCTTTCTTT.

The chain has TRBV28 and TRBJ1-5, with D possibly matching TRBD1 (6 bases). V lost 5 bases and J lost 0, with 11 bases in between. The length of the CDR3 is 15 residues. The germline gives CDR1 MDHEN, CDR2 SYDVKM. CDR3 DNA sequence: TGTGCCAGCAGTCCAGGGGTCTTTAGCAATCAGCCCCAGCATTTT. Encoded protein: CASSPGVFSNQPQHF.

This clone was recorded a few times. The V and J genes are TRBV11-2 and TRBJ2-7, with 8 bases identical to TRBD2. The length of the CDR3 is 15 residues. The V gene's germline CDR1 is SGHAT and CDR2 FQNNGV. V dropped 2 bases and J dropped 2; count of bases not matched to a gene: 5. Here the CDR3 reads CASSLFRGLAYEQYF. CDR3 nucleotides: TGTGCCAGCAGCTTATTTAGGGGACTAGCCTACGAGCAGTACTTC.

In this sample, this clone turned up once. V gene TRBV6-5 combines with J gene TRBJ2-1; TRBD2 might be the D (6 bases). V lost 0 bases and J 10 bases, leaving 10 bases between the germline ends. This CDR3 comprises 13 residues. The germline V gene encodes CDR1 MNHEY and CDR2 SVGAGI. This CDR3 is CASSYSKAGEQFF. CDR3 nucleotide sequence: TGTGCCAGCAGTTACTCGAAGGCGGGAGAGCAGTTCTTC.

V is TRBV5-1 and J is TRBJ2-7; TRBD2 agrees at 15 bases. V lost 0 bases and J lost 3; bases outside the gene matches: 7. The CDR3 length is 18 residues. Germline CDR1 SGHRS, CDR2 YFSETQ. In DNA, the CDR3 is TGCGCCAGCAGCTTGGGGACTAGCGGGAGGGCCAGGATCTACGAGCAGTACTTC. This translates into CASSLGTSGRARIYEQYF.

Here the CDR3 DNA reads TGTGCCAGCAGCCCCGTGGCAGGCAACACTGAAGCTTTCTTT. Translation gives CASSPVAGNTEAFF. This chain joins TRBV7-6 and TRBJ1-1; no reliable D call. The germline CDR1 and CDR2 sequences are SGHVS and FNYEAQ. This CDR3 region has 14 residues. V shed 5 bases and J shed 2 bases, with 12 bases lying between them.

The chain links TRBV5-1 to TRBJ1-2; the D gene is possibly TRBD1 (6 bases). This CDR3 has 12 residues. Per germline, CDR1 SGHRS and CDR2 YFSETQ. The V end lost 4 bases, the J end lost 6 bases, and 10 bases lay between the germline ends. CDR3 sequence (DNA): TGCGCCAGCAGCACAGCAGGGGATGGCTACACCTTC. Its translation is CASSTAGDGYTF. Looking up the rest from reference TRBV5-1 and TRBJ1-2 gives the full variable domain: KAGVTQTPRYLIKTRGQQVTLSCSPISGHRSVSWYQQTPGQGLQFLFEYFSETQRNKGNFPGRFSGRQFSNSRSEMNVSTLELGDSALYLCASSTAGDGYTFGSGTRLTVV.

The J gene is TRBJ2-5, the V gene TRBV15; 11 positions match TRBD1. Trimming cost V 3 bases and J 4 bases; bases outside gene matches: 4. Germline CDR1 LNHNV, CDR2 YYDKDF (reference sequence). The CDR3 totals 15 residues. The CDR3 loop reads CATSRGTGGVETQYF. The CDR3 DNA reads TGTGCCACCAGCAGGGGGACAGGGGGAGTAGAGACCCAGTACTTC.

This rearrangement joins TRBV19 to TRBJ1-2, with 8 bases that match TRBD1. The CDR3 has 14 amino acids. The J segment lost 8 bases and the V segment lost 7 bases, leaving 12 bases of the junction unmatched. Germline CDR1 and CDR2: LNHDA and SQIVND (reference sequence). In DNA form, the CDR3 reads TGTGCCAGTACCAACAGGGGGGATGTTGGAGGCTACACCTTC. It is translated as CASTNRGDVGGYTF.

The V and J genes are TRBV27 and TRBJ2-2; the match to TRBD2 covers 9 bases. The CDR3 extends over 14 amino acids. J lost 5 bases, V lost 7 bases, and 5 bases had no gene match. Per the germline V gene, CDR1 is MNHEY and CDR2 is SMNVEV (reference sequence). The CDR3 sequence is CASMGLAVTGELFF. The CDR3 nucleotides read TGTGCCAGCATGGGACTAGCAGTAACCGGGGAGCTGTTTTTT.

This clone appeared once. The chain employs TRBV5-1 and TRBJ2-7; no clear D. The CDR3 sequence is 13 residues long. V lost 3 bases to trimming and J lost 0 bases, with 7 bases between them. Germline V lookup: CDR1 SGHRS, CDR2 YFSETQ. The CDR3 reads CASSYGSSYEQYF. The CDR3 DNA sequence: TGCGCCAGCAGCTACGGTAGCTCCTACGAGCAGTACTTC.

The gene calls are TRBV2 and TRBJ2-7; 9 nucleotides match TRBD1. The length of the CDR3 is 15 residues. V was clipped by 6 bases and J by 0 bases; unmatched bases: 6. In germline, CDR1 is SNHLY, CDR2 FYNNEI. For the CDR3, the DNA is TGTGCCAGCAGACAAGAGACAGGGGGCTCCTACGAGCAGTACTTC. This encodes CASRQETGGSYEQYF.